A selection of T cell receptor beta chains follows, all from one sample in a study of tumor-infiltrating lymphocytes in primary liver carcinoma. TCRdb analysed the multiplex PCR reads with MiXCR anew, one entry per CDR3 protein. The data show roughly 100,000 distinct CDR3 sequences, with around 83% seen just once and approximately 18% held by the top ten. Sequencing input: liver tumor tissue from sampling region 3. These receptors all stem from a middle-aged man with primary liver carcinoma and hepatitis B virus infection. Each CDR3 is given without its conserved first and last residue.

J gene,V gene,CDR3 protein
TRBJ2-3,TRBV28,ASSLLGTSDSSTDTHY
TRBJ2-1,TRBV6-1,VSSKAGDDQF
TRBJ2-3,TRBV4-1,ANSEDTAGDTQY
TRBJ1-1,TRBV6-6,ASYTGGTTEAV
TRBJ1-6,TRBV6-6,GSSLGTGRYSPLH
TRBJ1-6,TRBV11-1,PSSRILVSPLH
TRBJ1-2,TRBV10-2,ASSEQVANYGYT
TRBJ2-2,TRBV5-4,ASRPGANTGELF
TRBJ2-5,TRBV21-1,TSLAAFQETQY
TRBJ2-4,TRBV29-1,SVLVIGAQNIQY
TRBJ2-3,TRBV4-3,ASSQDGGPTGDGSTDTQY
TRBJ2-7,TRBV6-2/TRBV6-3,ASSHRDRAHGQY
TRBJ2-2,TRBV4-2,ASSQVATTGGLF
TRBJ1-1,TRBV4-1,ANSQGGRGRDTEAF
TRBJ2-3,TRBV7-9,ASTSKPGLNTDRQY
TRBJ1-6,TRBV4-3,ASNSWDRGRNLPLH
TRBJ2-7,TRBV6-2/TRBV6-3,AGSTPTSGVYVQY
TRBJ2-2,TRBV28,ASSLGGNTGEPI
TRBJ2-7,TRBV6-5,ASSYKGPATSISYVQN
TRBJ2-7,TRBV7-9,VSSLARNFVYEQY
TRBJ2-5,TRBV6-5,ASSFIGGVSKTQY
TRBJ2-6,TRBV21-1,ASMGRVVSGASVLT
TRBJ2-5,TRBV29-1,SVKRLAGGLTQY
TRBJ2-4,TRBV11-2,ASSLDRAGPAKNIQY
.,TRBV29-1,SVEIAGGPGETQF
TRBJ2-1,TRBV6-2/TRBV6-3,ASNKLAGMNEQF
TRBJ2-3,TRBV6-5,ASTWGACTKY
TRBJ1-2,TRBV24-1,ATSDLGRSYT
TRBJ2-1,TRBV5-6,ASSLSLLGRTDQF
TRBJ2-1,TRBV4-2,ASRPFKTSGYNEQF
TRBJ2-1,TRBV6-1,TSSAQLAGVNELF
TRBJ2-3,TRBV6-2/TRBV6-3,VSSPNVLTEY
TRBJ1-5,TRBV12-3/TRBV12-4,TSTRDTAINQPQH
TRBJ2-3,TRBV11-1,ASSPPPGADTHY
TRBJ2-7,TRBV6-1,AILRTGLRYEQY
TRBJ1-6,TRBV14,ASSHGQGQNSPLH
TRBJ1-1,TRBV5-5,ASSQTGCTEAF
TRBJ2-4,TRBV11-1,TSSFPGTSGTKNVQS
TRBJ2-7,TRBV6-2/TRBV6-3,ASSYGVPYEWY
TRBJ2-7,TRBV4-1,ASSQVGPNSYWQY
TRBJ1-1,TRBV29-1,SVLRTGSSTEAF
TRBJ1-1,TRBV6-6,ASSTRGTTGAF
TRBJ1-5,TRBV6-5,ASSRQGGRGQPQH
TRBJ2-2,TRBV11-1,TTSYTGPFSGKLF
TRBJ1-2,TRBV10-3,STSVERGGDGYT
TRBJ2-5,TRBV6-2/TRBV6-3,VSRRPETQPETQY
TRBJ1-1,TRBV6-1,AGSVAVYANTEAF
TRBJ2-4,TRBV6-1,ASSLQGFERNIRY